This T cell receptor (beta chain) was identified in a study of blood T cell repertoires in COVID-19 (dated by TCRdb to 2018 to 2021). Describing the broader study: The collaborator samples originated in the United States, Italy and Spain and spanned the acute and convalescent phases of COVID-19. The material from the prospective study consisted of cDNA or gDNA derived from T cells, B-cell-depleted T cells, or PBMCs. Deeply sampled blood TCRbeta repertoires from subjects exposed to, actively infected with, or recovered from COVID-19 were included in the dataset. The repertoires were released in a freely available public database intended as a resource for research on the immune response to SARS-CoV-2. Samples were obtained from the ongoing ImmuneRACE study (first 160 participants) and from 950 to 1,500 subjects provided by 6 global collaborators. A de-identified subject ID, COVID-19 status, age in years and sex were almost always included in the sample metadata. Where HLA class I and class II types were available, the types were taken from metadata supplied by the sample provider, not from assay-based typing. The study at large found these results: How much clinical and demographic metadata was included differed by source and by participant, and the metadata was provided uncurated.

TCRbeta CDR3 regions were amplified from genomic DNA by means of the immunoSEQ Assay, a bias-controlled multiplex PCR. From the authors' description of their analysis: Within the assay, amplification of reference gene primers was used to estimate how many nucleated cells each sample contained. To quantify the absolute abundance of each unique TCRbeta CDR3 rearrangement, sequence reads were collapsed and filtered. Productive Simpson clonality was computed per sample as the square root of Simpson's diversity index over productive rearrangements. Imported from immuneACCESS, the table was reduced by TCRdb to in-frame sequences with V and J called. These copies leave out some clones; in studies compared against another copy, an unresolved V gene accounts for under half, and the cause of the remainder is not known. That table gives V, J and clone size, and the DNA gave D and trimming. In this sample the table shows under 300,000 clones, approximately 82% of which occur a single time. The ten largest account for 1.9% of the sample.

The CDR1 and CDR2 encoded by the germline V gene are WSHSY and SAAADI. Including cysteine and phenylalanine, the CDR3 has 14 amino acids. Only CDR3 DNA is held: 42 bases, read in frame from base 1. Trimming at the junction amounts to 5 bases on V and 10 bases on J, and the germline ends lie 15 bases apart. This clone was recorded at least ten times. Its recognized antigen is unknown. Base qualities are not recorded, but no much larger clone differs from it by a single base. Samples from volunteer blood donors who had recovered from COVID-19 were contributed by a second Seattle source. Collaborating institutions collected whole blood in K2EDTA tubes following their own protocols. Collaborator samples were shipped for TCRbeta analysis as frozen whole blood, isolated PBMCs, or DNA extracted from either sample type.

The receptor's source is a man between 25 and 39 years old who had recovered from COVID-19. Sample: peripheral blood. The rearrangement combines TRBV10-2 with TRBJ1-6, with TRBD1 tentatively as D gene (5 bases match). The CDR3 amino acid sequence is: CASSQGGDHSPLHF. The base sequence is TGCGCCAGCAGTCAGGGAGGGGATCACTCACCCCTCCACTTT.